These 30 T cell receptor beta chains were sequenced from one sample in a study of response to subunit inactivated influenza vaccine. TCRdb recomputed calls from the RT-PCR reads with MiXCR, one row per CDR3 protein. The sample includes hundreds of thousands of distinct CDR3 sequences, around 13% of them seen just once. The specimen comprised PBMCs from blood, sampled 14 to 15 days before vaccination. The receptors come from a man in his fifties who received an inactivated influenza vaccine.

The V call is TRBV4-2, the J call TRBJ2-7; unclear D gene. The CDR3 consists of 14 residues. V lost 0 bases, J lost 5 bases, and 11 bases lay in between. CDR1 is LGHNA and CDR2 is YNFKEQ in the germline V gene. The CDR3: CASSQEGIVDEQYF. CDR3 sequence (DNA): TGTGCCAGCAGCCAAGAAGGTATTGTCGACGAGCAGTACTTC.

The J gene is TRBJ2-3, the V gene TRBV5-1; 7 bases are shared with TRBD1. There are 16 residues in the CDR3. The germline gives CDR1 SGHRS, CDR2 YFSETQ. Losses at the gene ends were 2 bases for V and 1 base for J; bases not matched to a gene: 7. The CDR3 loop is CASSFWTGRGTDTQYF. The CDR3 DNA reads TGCGCCAGCAGCTTTTGGACAGGTCGGGGCACAGATACGCAGTATTTT.

This clonotype was counted only a few times. This chain connects TRBV20-1 to TRBJ2-5; 13 bases agree with TRBD2. V was pared by 4 bases and J by 3 bases, with 2 bases of the junction left unmatched. Per the germline V gene, CDR1 is DFQATT and CDR2 is SNEGSKA (reference sequence). The CDR3 contains 14 residues. The CDR3, as DNA: TGCAGTGCTACCGGGACTAGCGGGGAAGAGACCCAGTACTTC. Translation gives CSATGTSGEETQYF.

This clonotype was observed a few times. The chain joins TRBV11-1 to TRBJ1-5, with 10 nucleotides matching TRBD1. The CDR3 runs 19 residues. The junction had 12 bases not matched to a gene; V was cut back by 1 base and J by 3 bases. Looked up from germline, CDR1 is SGHAT and CDR2 is FQDESV (reference sequence). The chain's CDR3 is CASSLESGTGDLNNQPQHF. The CDR3 coding sequence is TGTGCCAGCAGCTTAGAATCCGGGACAGGGGACCTTAACAATCAGCCCCAGCATTTT.

CDR3: CASSLVYVSYEQYF. The CDR3 DNA is TGTGCCAGCAGCTTAGTTTATGTCTCCTACGAGCAGTACTTC. The V gene is TRBV7-2, the J gene TRBJ2-7; no firm D call. This CDR3 contains 14 residues. V lost 1 base, J lost 0 bases, and 7 bases lay in between. Germline assignment: CDR1 SGHTA and CDR2 FQGNSA.

This clonotype occurred a few times. V gene TRBV7-2 combines with J gene TRBJ2-3; 10 bases fit TRBD2. V was clipped by 8 bases and J by 2 bases; unmatched bases: 10. Per the germline V gene, CDR1 is SGHTA and CDR2 is FQGNSA. The CDR3 is made up of 16 amino acids. The CDR3 loop is CASRLFSGGPTDTQYF. In DNA form, the CDR3 reads TGTGCCAGCCGCCTGTTTAGCGGGGGGCCCACAGATACGCAGTATTTT.

This clonotype came up many times. The J gene is TRBJ1-1, the V gene TRBV7-3; 9 bases agree with TRBD1. Germline-derived CDR1 and CDR2 are SGHTA and FQGTGA. After removal of 2 bases from V and 4 bases from J, the junction contained 8 bases not matched to a gene. This CDR3 is built from 16 residues. The CDR3 DNA sequence: TGTGCCAGCAGCTTATCGGGGACAGGGCGGACCACTGAAGCTTTCTTT. Translating it yields CASSLSGTGRTTEAFF.

In this sample, this clonotype turned up a few times. The V call is TRBV4-2, the J call TRBJ1-2, with TRBD1 matching over 7 bases. J gave up 0 bases and V 1 base, and 5 bases lay outside the gene matches. Germline V gene sequence: CDR1 LGHNA, CDR2 YNFKEQ. The CDR3 length is 16 residues. The CDR3 spells CASSQGGQTSNYGYTF. For the CDR3, the DNA is TGTGCCAGCAGCCAAGGGGGACAGACTTCTAACTATGGCTACACCTTC.

Only a few counts were recorded for this clonotype. V is TRBV13 and J is TRBJ2-1; 9 bases match TRBD2. J was trimmed by 3 bases and V by 8 bases; bases with no gene match: 11. The CDR3 spans 16 residues. The germline CDR1 and CDR2 sequences are PRHDT and FYEKMQ (reference sequence). In DNA form, the CDR3 reads TGTGCCAGCCTACAACTAGCGGGTGGGATCTACAATGAGCAGTTCTTC. Translation: CASLQLAGGIYNEQFF. The whole variable domain, remainder taken from reference TRBV13 and TRBJ2-1, is AAGVIQSPRHLIKEKRETATLKCYPIPRHDTVYWYQQGPGQDPQFLISFYEKMQSDKGSIPDRFSAQQFSDYHSELNMSSLELGDSALYFCASLQLAGGIYNEQFFGPGTRLTVL.

This clonotype was recorded a few times. The rearrangement uses TRBV11-2 and TRBJ2-3; 8 positions match TRBD2. This CDR3 is 16 amino acids long. CDR1 and CDR2 (germline): SGHAT, FQNNGV. With V trimmed by 5 bases and J by 6 bases, 13 bases remained unmatched. The CDR3 is CASSRPAGSGSDTQYF. DNA of the CDR3: TGTGCCAGCAGCCGCCCGGCGGGCAGCGGGAGCGATACGCAGTATTTT.

The chain recombines TRBV4-1 with TRBJ2-3; D is perhaps TRBD2 (6 bases). This CDR3 contains 17 residues. Between the trimmed V and J ends, which lost 3 bases and 4 bases, there was a span of 20 bases. Germline CDR1 is MGHRA and CDR2 is YSYEKL. CDR3 in amino acids: CASSQGGGRVLADTQYF. Here the CDR3 DNA reads TGCGCCAGCAGCCAGGGTGGGGGGAGAGTTCTCGCAGATACGCAGTATTTT.

This clonotype was seen only a few times. The rearrangement joins TRBV30 to TRBJ2-5; no firm D call. The CDR3 runs 13 residues. Germline-derived CDR1 and CDR2 are GTSNPN and SVGIG (reference sequence). V gave up 4 bases and J gave up 5 bases, with 14 bases separating them. Here the CDR3 DNA reads TGTGCCTGGAACCCACAACCTTCGGAGACCCAGTACTTC. Translating it yields CAWNPQPSETQYF.

V is TRBV7-8 and J is TRBJ2-7, with D perhaps TRBD2 (5 bases). Germline values: CDR1 SGHVS, CDR2 FQNEAQ. The CDR3 spans 14 residues. Trimming took 0 bases from V and 5 from J, leaving 11 bases between them. The CDR3 nucleotides are TGTGCCAGCAGCTTAGCCGGCGGAGGAGACGAGCAGTACTTC. It translates to CASSLAGGGDEQYF.

The genes are TRBV12-3 or TRBV12-4 and TRBJ1-1; D remains unclear. The CDR3 is 14 residues long. V was shortened by 8 bases and J by 0 bases, with 13 bases between the two germline ends. CDR3 amino acids: CASGQGPLNTEAFF. The CDR3 coding sequence is TGTGCCAGCGGTCAAGGACCGCTGAACACTGAAGCTTTCTTT.

This clonotype was counted between two and nine times. The rearrangement joins TRBV28 to TRBJ1-2, with 7 positions matching TRBD1. Germline V gives CDR1 MDHEN, CDR2 SYDVKM. This CDR3 is built from 13 residues. J gave up 6 bases and V 2 bases, and 3 bases lay outside the gene matches. The CDR3 DNA reads as TGTGCCAGCAGTTTAGGGACAGACGATGGCTACACCTTC. This encodes CASSLGTDDGYTF.

This clonotype was detected ten times or more. This chain joins TRBV12-3 or TRBV12-4 and TRBJ2-3; D may be TRBD1 (6 bases). V shed 3 bases and J shed 0 bases, with 10 bases lying between them. The CDR3 spans 15 residues. CDR3 protein: CASSFLGQSTDTQYF. Here the CDR3 DNA reads TGTGCCAGCAGTTTCTTAGGACAGAGCACAGATACGCAGTATTTT.

This chain joins TRBV5-1 and TRBJ2-1; TRBD2 matches 10 bases. CDR1 and CDR2 (germline): SGHRS, YFSETQ. With 4 bases clipped from V and 1 base from J, the junction kept 11 bases outside the gene matches. This CDR3 has 18 amino acids. This CDR3 is CASSGERGGSGSYNEQFF. In DNA form, the CDR3 reads TGCGCCAGCAGCGGAGAGCGGGGGGGCTCGGGTTCCTACAATGAGCAGTTCTTC.

The V gene is TRBV9, the J gene TRBJ2-3, with D possibly being TRBD1 (5 bases). The V end was cut by 3 bases, the J end by 2 bases, with 7 bases between. This CDR3 contains 13 residues. Germline CDR1 is SGDLS and CDR2 is YYNGEE. The CDR3 DNA reads as TGTGCCAGCAGCGCACAGGTCACAGATACGCAGTATTTT. Protein: CASSAQVTDTQYF.

This clonotype was seen only a few times. The V and J genes are TRBV12-3 or TRBV12-4 and TRBJ2-1; 15 nucleotides align to TRBD2. The CDR3 is 16 residues long. V lost 5 bases to trimming and J lost 3 bases; unmatched junction nucleotides: 2. CDR3 in DNA: TGTGCCAGCAGTGCGGGACTAGCGGGGGGCTACAATGAGCAGTTCTTC. This codes for CASSAGLAGGYNEQFF.

The chain recombines TRBV20-1 with TRBJ2-3, with 7 bases fitting TRBD2. The trim removed 1 base at V and 2 bases at J, leaving 3 bases unmatched. Germline V lookup: CDR1 DFQATT, CDR2 SNEGSKA (reference sequence). The CDR3 runs 14 residues. The chain's CDR3 is CSARGGTTTDTQYF. The DNA of the CDR3 is TGCAGTGCTAGAGGCGGGACTACCACAGATACGCAGTATTTT.

This clonotype was seen at least ten times. As DNA, the CDR3 is TGTGCCAGCAGCCCATCCCACCCCCCACAGGGTTACGAGCAGTACTTC. Its translation: CASSPSHPPQGYEQYF. The V call is TRBV4-2, the J call TRBJ2-7; D possibly corresponds to TRBD1 (6 bases). Between the trimmed V and J ends, which lost 4 bases and 4 bases, there was a span of 20 bases. The germline V gene has CDR1 LGHNA and CDR2 YNFKEQ. The CDR3 has 16 amino acids.

V is TRBV7-2 and J is TRBJ2-6; a possible D gene is TRBD1 (6 bases). V was pared by 5 bases and J by 1 base, with 9 bases between. This CDR3 contains 15 residues. Germline V CDR1 and CDR2: SGHTA, FQGNSA. The CDR3 DNA sequence: TGTGCCAGCAGCCAGGGGTATTCTGGGGCCAACGTCCTGACTTTC. As protein: CASSQGYSGANVLTF.

This clonotype was found once. The chain links TRBV3-1 to TRBJ2-1, with 7 positions matching TRBD2. The CDR3 covers 17 residues. Looked up from germline, CDR1 is LGHDT and CDR2 is YNNKEL (reference sequence). V lost 11 bases and J lost 2; bases outside the gene matches: 18. CDR3 protein: CACCQDFAGEAYNEQFF. Here the CDR3 DNA reads TGTGCCTGCTGCCAAGATTTCGCGGGAGAGGCCTACAATGAGCAGTTCTTC.

This clonotype was picked up many times. The CDR3, as DNA: TGCGCCAGCGGGCCTGACAGGGTGTCCTACAATGAGCAGTTCTTC. It codes for CASGPDRVSYNEQFF. V is TRBV5-1 and J is TRBJ2-1, with 7 bases aligning to TRBD1. V trimming: 7 bases; J trimming: 1 base; junction bases outside the gene matches: 8. This CDR3 is built from 15 residues. Per the germline V gene, CDR1 is SGHRS and CDR2 is YFSETQ. The whole variable domain, remainder taken from reference TRBV5-1 and TRBJ2-1, is KAGVTQTPRYLIKTRGQQVTLSCSPISGHRSVSWYQQTPGQGLQFLFEYFSETQRNKGNFPGRFSGRQFSNSRSEMNVSTLELGDSALYLCASGPDRVSYNEQFFGPGTRLTVL.

The CDR3 DNA follows: TGTGCCAGCTCACCAGCCGAGGGGTTCACCGGGGAGCTGTTTTTT. Amino acids: CASSPAEGFTGELFF. V gene TRBV18 combines with J gene TRBJ2-2; the D gene could be TRBD1 or TRBD2 (5 bases each). This CDR3 contains 15 residues. Trimming removed 2 bases at V and 4 bases at J, with 11 bases between. Germline assignment: CDR1 KGHSH and CDR2 LQKENI.

This clonotype has a count of ten or more. This sequence joins TRBV5-1 and TRBJ2-1; D possibly uses TRBD1 or TRBD2 (5 bases each). CDR3 length: 15 amino acids. Trimming took off 4 bases at V and 7 bases at J, with 18 bases between the two ends. Germline V gene data show CDR1 as SGHRS and CDR2 as YFSETQ. The CDR3 protein is CASSQSGREKNEQFF. The CDR3 DNA sequence: TGCGCCAGCAGCCAATCTGGCAGGGAGAAAAATGAGCAGTTCTTC.

CDR3 residues: CASVLIGYEQYF. Written as DNA, the CDR3 is TGTGCCAGCGTCCTAATTGGTTACGAGCAGTACTTC. This chain links TRBV7-8 with TRBJ2-7; D unresolved. Germline CDR1 and CDR2: SGHVS and FQNEAQ. CDR3 length equals 12 residues. V dropped 8 bases and J dropped 4 bases, with 12 bases sitting between them. The whole variable domain, filled in from reference TRBV7-8 and TRBJ2-7, reads GAGVSQSPRYKVAKRGQDVALRCDPISGHVSLFWYQQALGQGPEFLTYFQNEAQLDKSGLPSDRFFAERPEGSVSTLKIQRTQQEDSAVYLCASVLIGYEQYFGPGTRLTVT.

The genes are TRBV6-6 and TRBJ2-7, with 7 bases matching TRBD1. Germline V gives CDR1 MNHNY, CDR2 SVGAGI (reference sequence). CDR3 size: 13 residues. V shed 8 bases, J shed 1 base, and the junction held 5 bases outside the gene matches. The CDR3 nucleotides are TGTGCCAGCCAACACAGGGGTTCCTACGAGCAGTACTTC. Protein product: CASQHRGSYEQYF.

The sample holds many counts of this clonotype. The rearrangement uses TRBV3-1 and TRBJ1-1; D is unclear. The CDR3 covers 12 residues. Germline assignment: CDR1 LGHDT and CDR2 YNNKEL (reference sequence). The V gene lost 3 bases and the J gene lost 8 bases, with 10 bases spanning the gap. CDR3 sequence reads: CASSHPRGEAFF. The CDR3 nucleotides read TGTGCCAGCAGCCACCCCCGTGGGGAAGCTTTCTTT.

This clonotype has only a few counts. The V and J genes are TRBV28 and TRBJ2-7, with D maybe TRBD2 (5 bases). V lost 7 bases, J lost 0 bases, and 13 bases lay in between. CDR1 and CDR2 from the germline V gene are MDHEN and SYDVKM. This CDR3 comprises 14 residues. CDR3 residues: CASMGSDRSYEQYF. The CDR3 DNA sequence: TGTGCCAGCATGGGGAGCGACCGCTCCTACGAGCAGTACTTC.